The following is a T cell receptor beta chain sequence with its context. This sample is drawn from a study of Ad26.COV2.S vaccination and SARS-CoV-2 variants. Clones were read by immunoSEQ multiplex PCR, and TCRdb kept only the in-frame ones, dropping some. The sample has over 450,000 clones, about nine tenths seen once; the top ten hold more than 1.5%. Treatment here: over 15 received Ad26.COV2.S at low or high dose, single or two shots; 5 received placebo; per-sample allocation not given. Sampling was done on day 63 after the first vaccine or placebo injection. Trimming shortened V by 2 bases and J by 14 bases, and 12 bases separated the two germline ends. CDR3 length equals 12 residues. Germline CDR1 reads MDHEN; CDR2 reads SYDVKM.

The sample in question was peripheral blood, obtained in a trial of Ad26.COV2.S vaccine versus placebo. The sequence was obtained from a person between 18 and 65 years old who received the Ad26.COV2.S COVID-19 vaccine or a placebo. The chain links TRBV28 to TRBJ1-4, with unresolved D. The CDR3 sequence is CASSLESEGLFF. CDR3 nucleotide sequence: TGTGCCAGCAGTTTAGAGTCCGAAGGGCTGTTTTTT.